These T cell receptor beta chains were read from a single sample in a study of PD-1 blockade in mismatch repair-deficient tumors. Profiled with immunoSEQ multiplex PCR; TCRdb holds only in-frame clones, not every one. This table has about 51,000 clones, roughly 80% appearing once. The specimen comprised peripheral blood, sampled roughly 21 weeks after starting pembrolizumab. The receptors shown here come from an adult with mismatch repair-deficient cancer. Both conserved end residues are part of each CDR3. The D gene is left open where the match is weak. A row's size may be missing; if present it is once, few, many or a size class.

CDR3 protein | CDR3 DNA | J gene | D gene | clone size | V gene
CASSTRGPASYQPQHF | TGTGCCAGTAGTACCCGCGGACCTGCATCCTACCAGCCCCAGCATTTT | TRBJ1-5 | NA | NA | TRBV19
CASSSSPGGSTDTQYF | TGCGCCAGCAGCTCCTCTCCGGGAGGAAGCACAGATACGCAGTATTTT | TRBJ2-3 | TRBD2 | NA | TRBV5-1
CASSVGWDRDGYTF | TGTGCCAGCAGCGTAGGGTGGGACAGGGATGGCTACACCTTC | TRBJ1-2 | TRBD1 | few | TRBV9
CASSAILAGAYEQYF | TGTGCCAGCTCCGCTATATTAGCGGGTGCCTACGAGCAGTACTTC | TRBJ2-7 | TRBD2 | NA | TRBV11-1
CASSVGGSSTDTQYF | TGTGCCAGCAGCGTAGGCGGATCTAGCACAGATACGCAGTATTTT | TRBJ2-3 | NA | NA | TRBV9
CASSLAWTSYEQYF | TGTGCCAGCAGCTTAGCGTGGACCTCCTACGAGCAGTACTTC | TRBJ2-7 | NA | NA | TRBV7-9
CASSLEGLARDEQFF | TGCGCCAGCAGCTTGGAGGGCCTAGCACGCGATGAGCAGTTCTTC | TRBJ2-1 | NA | NA | TRBV5-1
CASSLLQGAADTQYF | TGTGCCAGCAGCTTGTTACAGGGGGCTGCAGATACGCAGTATTTT | TRBJ2-3 | TRBD1 | NA | TRBV7-2
CASSGLGQGAADTQYF | TGCGCCAGCAGCGGCCTAGGACAGGGGGCTGCAGATACGCAGTATTTT | TRBJ2-3 | TRBD1 | NA | TRBV5-1
CAWRGGTGVGNTIYF | TGTGCCTGGAGGGGCGGAACAGGGGTCGGAAACACCATATATTTT | TRBJ1-3 | TRBD1 | NA | TRBV30
CASSQIAGTSVDEQYF | TGTGCCAGCAGCCAAATCGCCGGGACATCGGTGGACGAGCAGTACTTC | TRBJ2-7 | NA | NA | TRBV14
CASSQSFWAEAFF | TGTGCCAGCAGCCAATCTTTTTGGGCTGAAGCTTTCTTT | TRBJ1-1 | NA | medium-sized | TRBV14
CASSPPATRVETQYF | TGTGCCAGCAGCCCCCCCGCGACTAGGGTGGAGACCCAGTACTTC | TRBJ2-5 | NA | NA | TRBV11-2
CASSELAGGNEQFF | TGTGCCAGCAGTGAACTAGCGGGGGGCAATGAGCAGTTCTTC | TRBJ2-1 | TRBD2 | NA | TRBV6-1
CASSLGLAGTETQYF | TGTGCTAGCAGCTTAGGACTAGCGGGCACAGAGACCCAGTACTTC | TRBJ2-5 | TRBD2 | NA | TRBV7-7
CASSKTGGDEKLFF | TGTGCCAGCAGCAAGACAGGAGGGGATGAAAAACTGTTTTTT | TRBJ1-4 | NA | NA | TRBV5-5
CSVVGSGFGAVEAFF | TGCAGCGTTGTAGGATCGGGGTTTGGCGCCGTAGAAGCTTTCTTT | TRBJ1-1 | NA | NA | TRBV29-1
CASSLGRDTYEQYF | TGTGCCAGCAGCTTGGGGCGGGACACCTACGAGCAGTACTTC | TRBJ2-7 | NA | NA | TRBV7-6
CASRRGEETQYF | TGTGCCAGCAGAAGGGGAGAGGAGACCCAGTACTTC | TRBJ2-5 | NA | NA | TRBV7-9
CSVREGTYEQYF | TGCAGCGTCCGGGAGGGGACCTACGAGCAGTACTTC | TRBJ2-7 | TRBD2 | once | TRBV29-1
CASREGIGTEAFF | TGTGCCAGCAGGGAGGGGATTGGGACTGAAGCTTTCTTT | TRBJ1-1 | NA | few | TRBV27
CASSQDQGYEQYF | TGCGCCAGCAGCCAAGATCAGGGCTACGAGCAGTACTTC | TRBJ2-7 | NA | few | TRBV4-1
CASSPTTETQYF | TGTGCCAGCAGCCCCACTACGGAGACCCAGTACTTC | TRBJ2-5 | NA | NA | TRBV11-2
CASSLGAKGNQPQHF | TGTGCCAGCAGCTTAGGGGCGAAGGGCAATCAGCCCCAGCATTTT | TRBJ1-5 | NA | NA | TRBV7-8
CAISEFGQWNF | TGTGCCATCAGTGAGTTTGGACAATGGAACTTC | TRBJ2-7 | NA | NA | TRBV10-3
CASSLDPTSSYEQYF | TGCGCCAGCAGCTTGGACCCCACTTCATCCTACGAGCAGTACTTC | TRBJ2-7 | NA | NA | TRBV5-1
CASSASGNTIYF | TGTGCCAGCAGTGCCTCCGGGAACACCATATATTTT | TRBJ1-3 | NA | NA | TRBV2
CASRRDRGFTGELFF | TGCGCCAGCAGGAGAGACAGGGGGTTCACCGGGGAGCTGTTTTTT | TRBJ2-2 | TRBD1 | NA | TRBV10-2
CASSLFGYNEQFF | TGTGCCAGCAGCTTATTCGGTTACAATGAGCAGTTCTTC | TRBJ2-1 | NA | few | TRBV11-2
CASSRTGASYEQYF | TGTGCCAGCAGCCGGACAGGAGCCTCCTACGAGCAGTACTTC | TRBJ2-7 | TRBD1 | NA | TRBV7-8
CASSLELGRQPQHF | TGCGCCAGCAGCTTGGAGTTAGGGAGGCAGCCCCAGCATTTT | TRBJ1-5 | NA | NA | TRBV5-1
CASSSGRSNTGELFF | TGTGCCAGCAGTAGCGGACGTTCGAACACCGGGGAGCTGTTTTTT | TRBJ2-2 | NA | once | TRBV6-6
CASSLSPGQDFYGYTF | TGTGCCAGCAGCTTGTCCCCGGGGCAGGACTTCTATGGCTACACCTTC | TRBJ1-2 | NA | NA | TRBV7-3
CASSLVGTGPFNEQFF | TGCGCCAGCAGCTTGGTAGGGACAGGGCCTTTCAATGAGCAGTTCTTC | TRBJ2-1 | TRBD1 | NA | TRBV5-1
CASSSPRGTMNTEAFF | TGTGCCAGCAGCTCCCCCCGGGGAACAATGAACACTGAAGCTTTCTTT | TRBJ1-1 | NA | NA | TRBV7-3
CSGGQGPGNTIYF | TGCAGCGGAGGACAGGGTCCTGGAAACACCATATATTTT | TRBJ1-3 | TRBD1 | NA | TRBV29-1
CASSYSRQDYGYTF | TGTGCCAGCAGTTACTCGAGACAGGACTATGGCTACACCTTC | TRBJ1-2 | NA | NA | TRBV6-5
CASSLEDRAHEQYF | TGCGCCAGCAGCTTGGAAGACAGGGCCCACGAGCAGTACTTC | TRBJ2-7 | TRBD1 | NA | TRBV5-1
CASSSGPGNEQFF | TGTGCCAGCAGTTCCGGGCCCGGGAATGAGCAGTTCTTC | TRBJ2-1 | NA | NA | TRBV27
CASSFLAGSDTQYF | TGTGCCAGCAGCTTTCTAGCGGGATCGGATACGCAGTATTTT | TRBJ2-3 | TRBD2 | NA | TRBV4-2
CASSARGRAPSSGNTIYF | TGTGCCAGCTCCGCACGAGGGCGGGCCCCGAGCTCTGGAAACACCATATATTTT | TRBJ1-3 | NA | NA | TRBV28
CASSVGLAGPNEQFF | TGCGCCAGCAGCGTGGGACTAGCGGGGCCCAATGAGCAGTTCTTC | TRBJ2-1 | TRBD2 | NA | TRBV5-1